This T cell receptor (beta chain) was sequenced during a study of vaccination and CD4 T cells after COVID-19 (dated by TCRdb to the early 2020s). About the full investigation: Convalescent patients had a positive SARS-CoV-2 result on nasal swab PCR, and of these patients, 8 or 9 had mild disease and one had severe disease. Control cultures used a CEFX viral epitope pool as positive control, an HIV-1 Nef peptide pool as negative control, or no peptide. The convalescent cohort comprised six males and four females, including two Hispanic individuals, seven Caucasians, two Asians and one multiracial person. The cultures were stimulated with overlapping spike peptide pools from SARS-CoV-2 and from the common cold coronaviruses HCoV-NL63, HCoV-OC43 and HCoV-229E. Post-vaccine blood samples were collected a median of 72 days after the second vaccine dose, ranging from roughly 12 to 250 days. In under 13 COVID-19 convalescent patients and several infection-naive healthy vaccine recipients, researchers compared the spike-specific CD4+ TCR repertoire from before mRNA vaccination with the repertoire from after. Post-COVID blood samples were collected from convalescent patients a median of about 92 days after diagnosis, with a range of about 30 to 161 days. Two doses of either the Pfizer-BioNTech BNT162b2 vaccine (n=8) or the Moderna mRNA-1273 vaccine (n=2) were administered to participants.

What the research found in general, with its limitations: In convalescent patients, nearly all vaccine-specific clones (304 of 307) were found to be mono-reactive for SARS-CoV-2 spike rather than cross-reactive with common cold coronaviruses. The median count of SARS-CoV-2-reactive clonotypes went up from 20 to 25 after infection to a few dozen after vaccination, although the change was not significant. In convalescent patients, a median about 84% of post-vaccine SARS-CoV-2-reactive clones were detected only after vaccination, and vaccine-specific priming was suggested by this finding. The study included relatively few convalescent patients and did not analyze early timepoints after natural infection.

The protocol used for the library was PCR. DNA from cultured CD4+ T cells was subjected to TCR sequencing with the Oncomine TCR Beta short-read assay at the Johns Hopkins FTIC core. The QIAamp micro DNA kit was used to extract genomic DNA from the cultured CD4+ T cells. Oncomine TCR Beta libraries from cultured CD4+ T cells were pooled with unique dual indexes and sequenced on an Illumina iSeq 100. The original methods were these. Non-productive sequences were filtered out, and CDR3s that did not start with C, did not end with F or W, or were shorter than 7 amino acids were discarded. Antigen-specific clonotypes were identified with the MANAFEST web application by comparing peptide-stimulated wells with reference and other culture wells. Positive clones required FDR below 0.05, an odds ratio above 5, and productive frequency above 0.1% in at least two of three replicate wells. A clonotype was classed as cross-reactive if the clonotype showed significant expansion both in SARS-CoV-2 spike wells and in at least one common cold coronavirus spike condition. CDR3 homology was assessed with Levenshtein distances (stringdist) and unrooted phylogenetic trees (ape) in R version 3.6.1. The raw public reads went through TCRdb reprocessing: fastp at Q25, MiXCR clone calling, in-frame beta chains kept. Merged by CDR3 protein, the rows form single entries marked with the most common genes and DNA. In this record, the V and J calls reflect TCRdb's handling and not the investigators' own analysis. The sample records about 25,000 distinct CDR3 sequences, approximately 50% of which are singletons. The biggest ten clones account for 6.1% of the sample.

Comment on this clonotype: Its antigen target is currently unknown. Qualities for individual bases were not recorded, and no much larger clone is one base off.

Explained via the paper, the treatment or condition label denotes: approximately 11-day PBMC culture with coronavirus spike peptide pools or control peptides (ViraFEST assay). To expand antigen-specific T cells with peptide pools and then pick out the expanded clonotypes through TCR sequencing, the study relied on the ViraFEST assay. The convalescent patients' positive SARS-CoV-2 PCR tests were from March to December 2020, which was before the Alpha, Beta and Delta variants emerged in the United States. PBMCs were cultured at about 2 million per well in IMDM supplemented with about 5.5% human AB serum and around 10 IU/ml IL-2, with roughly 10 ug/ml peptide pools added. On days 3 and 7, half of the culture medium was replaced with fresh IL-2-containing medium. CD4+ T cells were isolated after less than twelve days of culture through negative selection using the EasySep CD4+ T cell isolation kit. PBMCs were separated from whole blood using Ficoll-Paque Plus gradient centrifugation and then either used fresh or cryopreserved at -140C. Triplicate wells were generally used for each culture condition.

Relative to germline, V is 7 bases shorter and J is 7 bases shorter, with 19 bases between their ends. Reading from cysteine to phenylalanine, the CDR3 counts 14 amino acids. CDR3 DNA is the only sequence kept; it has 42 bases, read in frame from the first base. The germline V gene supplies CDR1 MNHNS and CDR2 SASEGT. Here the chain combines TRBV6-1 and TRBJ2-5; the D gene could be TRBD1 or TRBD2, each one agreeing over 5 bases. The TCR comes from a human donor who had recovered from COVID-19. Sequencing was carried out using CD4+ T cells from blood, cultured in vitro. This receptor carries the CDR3 CASTEGSAIATQYF. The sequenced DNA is TGTGCCAGCACAGAGGGGTCCGCCATCGCGACCCAGTACTTC.